The present entry profiles one T cell receptor (beta chain) with its context. What antigen it recognizes has not been identified. It has no much larger one-base neighbor in the sample; base qualities were not kept. TCRbeta CDR3 regions were amplified from genomic DNA by means of the immunoSEQ Assay, a bias-controlled multiplex PCR. In the authors' own workflow: The number of nucleated cells in each sample was estimated by amplification of reference gene primers within the assay. To quantify the absolute abundance of each unique TCRbeta CDR3 rearrangement, sequence reads were collapsed and filtered. For each sample, productive Simpson clonality was calculated as the square root of Simpson's diversity index over productive rearrangements. TCRdb obtained this table from immuneACCESS and retained in-frame rearrangements with V and J assigned. These tables miss some clones; where compared with another copy, unresolved V genes account for less than half of the shortfall, and the remainder is unexplained. For V, J and clone size, that table is used; D and trimming come from the DNA. The sample records over 200,000 clones, around 87% of which are singletons. The ten largest clones add up to over 2% of the sample.

The data were obtained in a study of blood T cell repertoires in COVID-19 (dated by TCRdb to about 2020). Regarding the complete study: The collaborator samples originated in the United States, Italy and Spain and spanned the acute and convalescent phases of COVID-19. The material from the prospective study consisted of cDNA or gDNA derived from T cells, B-cell-depleted T cells, or PBMCs. The repertoires were released in a freely available public database meant as a resource for research on the immune response to SARS-CoV-2. Where available, HLA class I and class II types were obtained from metadata supplied by the sample provider rather than from assay-based typing. The samples were drawn from the first 160 participants of the ongoing ImmuneRACE study and from 1,254 subjects provided by 6 global collaborators. Subjects who had been exposed to COVID-19, were actively infected with it, or had recovered from it provided the deeply sampled blood TCRbeta repertoires that made up the dataset. A de-identified subject ID, COVID-19 status, age in years and sex were almost always included in the sample metadata.

Collaborating institutions collected whole blood in K2EDTA tubes following their own protocols. Collaborator samples were shipped for TCRbeta analysis as frozen whole blood, isolated PBMCs, or DNA extracted from either sample type. Points the paper makes about the study in general: The quantity of clinical and demographic metadata differed by source and by participant and was supplied without curation.

In the germline V gene (reference sequence), CDR1 corresponds to LNHDA and CDR2 to SQIVND. The germline V end is reduced by 1 base and the J end by 2 bases; junction bases left unmatched: 7. The CDR3 numbers 16 residues from cysteine through phenylalanine. Only the CDR3 part of the read is kept: 48 bases, read in frame from the first base. Sequenced material: peripheral blood. Recombination connected TRBV19 to TRBJ2-5, with 7 bases matching TRBD1. The clonotype comes from a woman aged 45-59 years with acute or convalescent COVID-19. The CDR3 sequence is CASSIGRTGDQETQYF. The DNA sequence reads TGTGCCAGTAGTATAGGTCGGACAGGAGATCAAGAGACCCAGTACTTC.